This entry concerns a single TCR beta chain. Which antigen it targets is not known. Base qualities are missing; no much larger clone stands one base away. This entry belongs to a study of blood T cell repertoires in COVID-19 (TCRdb year 2020). Study-wide context: Samples covering the acute and convalescent phases of COVID-19 were provided by collaborators in the United States, Italy and Spain. The prospective study material was composed of cDNA or gDNA derived from T cells, B-cell-depleted T cells, or PBMCs. Subjects who had been exposed to COVID-19, were actively infected with it, or had recovered from it provided the deeply sampled blood TCRbeta repertoires that made up the dataset. The repertoires were released in a freely available public database meant as a resource for research on the immune response to SARS-CoV-2. Samples were obtained from the ongoing ImmuneRACE study (first 160 participants) and from 1,200 or so subjects provided by 6 global collaborators. The sample metadata nearly always contained a de-identified subject ID, COVID-19 status, age in years and sex. Where available, HLA class I and class II types were obtained from metadata supplied by the sample provider rather than from assay-based typing. What the research found in general, with its limitations: Clinical and demographic metadata were provided uncurated, with the amount varying by source and participant.

TCRbeta CDR3 regions were amplified from genomic DNA by means of the immunoSEQ Assay, a bias-controlled multiplex PCR. Per the original workflow: The number of nucleated cells in each sample was estimated from the amplification of reference gene primers within the assay. To quantify the absolute abundance of each unique TCRbeta CDR3 rearrangement, sequence reads were collapsed and filtered. For each sample, productive Simpson clonality was calculated as the square root of Simpson's diversity index across productive rearrangements. TCRdb's version of the immuneACCESS table is confined to in-frame rearrangements and falls short of the full clone set. An unresolved V gene accounts for under half of the shortfall where checked; the remainder is of unknown origin. From that table come the V and J calls and clone size; the DNA was used to work out D and trimming. Within this sample are about 140,000 clones, with more than 70% of them counted one time only. The top ten hold roughly 8.7% of the sample.

V trim: 5 bases; J trim: 3 bases; unmatched bases: 7. The CDR3, cysteine through phenylalanine, is 14 amino acids long. The retained sequence is limited to the CDR3, 42 bases, with the frame set at the first base. The germline V gene supplies CDR1 SGHNT and CDR2 YENEEA. Collaborating institutions collected whole blood in K2EDTA tubes following their own protocols. Collaborator samples were shipped for TCRbeta analysis as frozen whole blood, isolated PBMCs, or DNA extracted from either sample type. The sequence came from an older woman with acute or convalescent COVID-19. The chain is made from TRBV11-3 and TRBJ2-7, with 7 middle bases fitting TRBD1. Sequencing input: peripheral blood. The DNA reads TGTGCCAGCAGCAGGGGGCTTCCAAACTACGAGCAGTACTTC. It translates to CASSRGLPNYEQYF.